The T cell receptor (beta chain) under discussion was sequenced for a study of blood T cell repertoires in COVID-19. Per the original data handling: Amplifying reference gene primers gave estimates of nucleated cell counts. The protocol was immunoSEQ multiplex PCR, while the TCRdb copy is restricted to in-frame clones and leaves out a portion. The V and J calls and clone size were taken over from that table, and D and trimming were inferred from the DNA. The repertoire holds about 220,000 clones, with roughly 80% as singletons. Input material: peripheral blood. The receptor's source is a human donor in a cohort sampled during active COVID-19.

CDR3 in DNA: TGCGCCAGCAGCTGGGTAGCGGGAGGTAACAATGAGCAGTTCTTC. Translating it yields CASSWVAGGNNEQFF. The chain employs TRBV5-1 and TRBJ2-1; 10 bases are a match to TRBD2. Germline V lookup: CDR1 SGHRS, CDR2 YFSETQ. Unmatched junction bases numbered 5, after V lost 3 bases and J lost 5 bases. The CDR3 is 15 amino acids.